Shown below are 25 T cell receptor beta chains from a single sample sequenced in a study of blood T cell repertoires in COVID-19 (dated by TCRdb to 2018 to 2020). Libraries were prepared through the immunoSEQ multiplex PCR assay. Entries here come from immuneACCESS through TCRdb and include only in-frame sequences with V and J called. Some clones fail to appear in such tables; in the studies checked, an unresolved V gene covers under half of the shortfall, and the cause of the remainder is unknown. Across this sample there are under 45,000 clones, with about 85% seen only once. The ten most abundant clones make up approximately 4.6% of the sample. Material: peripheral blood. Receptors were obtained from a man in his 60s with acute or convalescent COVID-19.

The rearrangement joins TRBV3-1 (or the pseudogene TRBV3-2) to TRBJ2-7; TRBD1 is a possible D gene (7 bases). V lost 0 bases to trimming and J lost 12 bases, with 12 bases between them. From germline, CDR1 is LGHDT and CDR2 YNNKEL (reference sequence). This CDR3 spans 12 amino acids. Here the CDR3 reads CASSQDRQGGYF. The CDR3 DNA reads TGTGCCAGCAGCCAAGATCGGCAGGGGGGGTACTTC.

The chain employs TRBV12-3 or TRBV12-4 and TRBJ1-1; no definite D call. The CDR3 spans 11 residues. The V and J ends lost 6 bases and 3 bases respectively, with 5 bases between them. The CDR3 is CASSRYTEAFF. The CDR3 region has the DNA TGTGCCAGCAGCCGGTACACTGAAGCTTTCTTT.

The CDR3: CASSAYQGTNTEAFF. CDR3 in DNA: TGCGCCAGCAGCGCTTACCAGGGGACGAACACTGAAGCTTTCTTT. This rearrangement joins TRBV5-1 to TRBJ1-1; a possible D gene is TRBD1 (6 bases). This CDR3 contains 15 residues. In germline, CDR1 is SGHRS, CDR2 YFSETQ. Trimming shortened V by 4 bases and J by 1 base, and 14 bases separated the two germline ends.

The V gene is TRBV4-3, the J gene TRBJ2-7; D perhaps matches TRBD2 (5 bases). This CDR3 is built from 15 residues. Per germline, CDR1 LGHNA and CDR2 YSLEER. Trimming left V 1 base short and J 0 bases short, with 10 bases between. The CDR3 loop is CASSQAVATSYEQYF. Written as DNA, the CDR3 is TGCGCCAGCAGCCAAGCCGTAGCGACCTCCTACGAGCAGTACTTC.

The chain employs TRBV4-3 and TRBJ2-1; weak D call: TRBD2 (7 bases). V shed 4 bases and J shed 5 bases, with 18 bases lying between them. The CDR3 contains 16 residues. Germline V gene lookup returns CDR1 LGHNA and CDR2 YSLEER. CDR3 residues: CASSLYLGGVDNEQFF. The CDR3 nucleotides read TGCGCCAGCAGCCTTTACCTAGGGGGGGTGGACAATGAGCAGTTCTTC.

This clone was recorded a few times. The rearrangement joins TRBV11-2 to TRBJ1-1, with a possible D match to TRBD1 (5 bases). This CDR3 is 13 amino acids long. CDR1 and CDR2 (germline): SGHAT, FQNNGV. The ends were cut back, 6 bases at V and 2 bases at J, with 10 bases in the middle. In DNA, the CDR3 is TGTGCCAGCAGGGGCAGGGAAAACACTGAAGCTTTCTTT. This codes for CASRGRENTEAFF.

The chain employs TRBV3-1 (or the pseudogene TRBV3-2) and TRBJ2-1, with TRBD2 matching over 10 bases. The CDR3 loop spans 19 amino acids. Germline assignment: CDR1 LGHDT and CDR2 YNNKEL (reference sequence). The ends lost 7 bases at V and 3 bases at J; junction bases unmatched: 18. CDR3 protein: CASTPGSGGGHNGYNEQFF. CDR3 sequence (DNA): TGTGCCAGCACCCCGGGGAGCGGGGGGGGTCATAACGGCTACAATGAGCAGTTCTTC.

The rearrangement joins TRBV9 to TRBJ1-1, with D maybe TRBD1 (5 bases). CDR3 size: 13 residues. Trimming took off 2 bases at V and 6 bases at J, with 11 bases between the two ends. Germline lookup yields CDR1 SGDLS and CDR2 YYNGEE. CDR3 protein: CASSVGLGAEAFF. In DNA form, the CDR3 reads TGTGCCAGCAGCGTGGGCCTAGGGGCTGAAGCTTTCTTT.

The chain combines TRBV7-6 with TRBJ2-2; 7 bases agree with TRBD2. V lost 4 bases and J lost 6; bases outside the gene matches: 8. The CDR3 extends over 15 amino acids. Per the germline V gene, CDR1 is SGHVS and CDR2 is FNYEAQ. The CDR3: CASSSSTSAAGELFF. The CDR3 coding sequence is TGTGCCAGCAGCTCTAGTACTAGCGCCGCCGGGGAGCTGTTTTTT.

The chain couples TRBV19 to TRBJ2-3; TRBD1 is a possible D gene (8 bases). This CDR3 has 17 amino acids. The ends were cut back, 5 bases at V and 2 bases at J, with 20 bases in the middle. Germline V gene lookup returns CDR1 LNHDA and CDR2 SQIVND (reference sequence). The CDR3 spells CASSSLRTGRVTDTQYF. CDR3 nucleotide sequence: TGTGCCAGTAGTTCCCTCCGGACAGGGAGGGTCACAGATACGCAGTATTTT.

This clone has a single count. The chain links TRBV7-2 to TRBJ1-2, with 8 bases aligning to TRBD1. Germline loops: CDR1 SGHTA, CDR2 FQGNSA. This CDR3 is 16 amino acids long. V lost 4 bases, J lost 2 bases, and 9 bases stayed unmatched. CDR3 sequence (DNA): TGTGCCAGCAGCTCAGGACAGGGATGGCCGAACTATGGCTACACCTTC. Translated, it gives CASSSGQGWPNYGYTF.

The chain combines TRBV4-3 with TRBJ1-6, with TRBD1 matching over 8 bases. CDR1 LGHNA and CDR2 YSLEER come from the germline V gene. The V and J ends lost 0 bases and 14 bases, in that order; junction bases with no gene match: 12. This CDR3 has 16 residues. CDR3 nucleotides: TGCGCCAGCAGCCAAGATATCAACAGGGGGTACGGGACCCTCCACTTT. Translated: CASSQDINRGYGTLHF.

Written as DNA, the CDR3 is TGCGCCAGCAGCCAAGTCCGGACTAGCGGGGGGCAAGAGACCCAGTACTTC. This encodes CASSQVRTSGGQETQYF. This chain joins TRBV4-3 and TRBJ2-5; TRBD2 aligns across 14 bases. J lost 2 bases, V lost 1 base, and 3 bases had no gene match. The germline gives CDR1 LGHNA, CDR2 YSLEER. The CDR3 loop spans 17 amino acids.

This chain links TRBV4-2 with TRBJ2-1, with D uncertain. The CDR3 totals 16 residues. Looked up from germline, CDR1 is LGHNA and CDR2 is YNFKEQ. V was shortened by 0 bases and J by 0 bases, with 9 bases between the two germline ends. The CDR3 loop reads CASSQDIAGSYNEQFF. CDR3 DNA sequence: TGTGCCAGCAGCCAAGATATAGCTGGCTCCTACAATGAGCAGTTCTTC.

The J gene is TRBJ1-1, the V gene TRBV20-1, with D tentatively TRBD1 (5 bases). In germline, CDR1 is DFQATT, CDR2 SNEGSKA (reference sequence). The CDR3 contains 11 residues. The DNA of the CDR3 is TGCAGGGGGCGAGGCAGCGCTGAAGCTTTCTTT. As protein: CRGRGSAEAFF.

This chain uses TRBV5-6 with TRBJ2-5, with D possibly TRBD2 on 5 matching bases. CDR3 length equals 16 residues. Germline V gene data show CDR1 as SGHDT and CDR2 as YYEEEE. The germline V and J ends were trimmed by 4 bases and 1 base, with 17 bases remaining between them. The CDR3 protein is CASSSYKRNFQETQYF. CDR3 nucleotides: TGTGCCAGCAGCAGCTATAAGCGGAACTTCCAAGAGACCCAGTACTTC.

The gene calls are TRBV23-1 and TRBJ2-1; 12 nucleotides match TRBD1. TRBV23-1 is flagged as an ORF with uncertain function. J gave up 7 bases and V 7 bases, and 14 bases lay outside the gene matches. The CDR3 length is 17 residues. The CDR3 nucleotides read TGCGCCAGCACCCTTCTGCGGAGGGACAGGGGGCAGAATGAGCAGTTCTTC. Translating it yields CASTLLRRDRGQNEQFF.

The CDR3 is CASSGTAYEQYF. DNA of the CDR3: TGTGCCAGTTCCGGGACAGCCTACGAGCAGTACTTC. The chain combines TRBV19 with TRBJ2-7; 7 bases align to TRBD1. This CDR3 is built from 12 residues. CDR1 and CDR2 (germline): LNHDA, SQIVND (reference sequence). The J segment lost 2 bases and the V segment lost 8 bases, leaving 3 bases of the junction unmatched.

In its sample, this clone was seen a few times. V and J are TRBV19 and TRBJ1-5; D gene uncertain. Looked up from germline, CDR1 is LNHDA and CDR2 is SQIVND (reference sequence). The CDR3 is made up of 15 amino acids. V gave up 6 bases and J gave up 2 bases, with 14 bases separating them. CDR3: CASSPQITGNQPQHF. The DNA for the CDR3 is TGTGCCAGTAGCCCCCAAATAACGGGCAATCAGCCCCAGCATTTT. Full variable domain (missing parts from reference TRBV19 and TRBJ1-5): DGGITQSPKYLFRKEGQNVTLSCEQNLNHDAMYWYRQDPGQGLRLIYYSQIVNDFQKGDIAEGYSVSREKKESFPLTVTSAQKNPTAFYLCASSPQITGNQPQHFGDGTRLSIL.

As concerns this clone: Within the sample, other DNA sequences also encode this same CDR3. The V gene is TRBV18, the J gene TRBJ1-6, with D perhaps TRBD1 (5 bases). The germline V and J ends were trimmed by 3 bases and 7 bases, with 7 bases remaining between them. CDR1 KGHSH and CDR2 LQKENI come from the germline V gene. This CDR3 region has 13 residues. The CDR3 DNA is TGTGCCAGCTCACCGGCAGGGAATTCACCCCTCCACTTT. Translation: CASSPAGNSPLHF.

The CDR3 coding sequence is TGTGCCAGCAGTCCTCCGGGGGGGCGGAGCACTGAAGCTTTCTTT. Protein product: CASSPPGGRSTEAFF. The chain employs TRBV28 and TRBJ1-1; TRBD1 is a possible D gene (6 bases). V was shortened by 5 bases and J by 4 bases, with 17 bases between the two germline ends. Germline-derived CDR1 and CDR2 are MDHEN and SYDVKM. This CDR3 is 15 amino acids long.

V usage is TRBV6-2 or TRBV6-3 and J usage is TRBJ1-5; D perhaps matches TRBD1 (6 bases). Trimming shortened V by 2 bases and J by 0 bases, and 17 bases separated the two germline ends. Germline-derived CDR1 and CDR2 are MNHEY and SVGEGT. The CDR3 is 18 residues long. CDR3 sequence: CASSYARTELYSNQPQHF. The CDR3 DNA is TGTGCCAGCAGTTACGCCAGGACAGAACTATATAGCAATCAGCCCCAGCATTTT.

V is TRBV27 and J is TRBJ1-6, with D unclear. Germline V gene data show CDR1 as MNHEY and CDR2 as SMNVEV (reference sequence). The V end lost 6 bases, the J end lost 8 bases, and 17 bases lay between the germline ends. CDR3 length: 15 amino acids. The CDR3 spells CASSPLGRVDSPLHF. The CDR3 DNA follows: TGTGCCAGCAGCCCACTAGGACGGGTGGATTCACCCCTCCACTTT.

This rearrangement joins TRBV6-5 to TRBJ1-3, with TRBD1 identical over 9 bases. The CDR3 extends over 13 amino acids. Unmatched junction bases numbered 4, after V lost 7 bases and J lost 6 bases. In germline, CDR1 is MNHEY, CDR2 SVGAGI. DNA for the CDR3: TGTGCCAGCATAACAGGGGGCGAAAACACCATATATTTT. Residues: CASITGGENTIYF.

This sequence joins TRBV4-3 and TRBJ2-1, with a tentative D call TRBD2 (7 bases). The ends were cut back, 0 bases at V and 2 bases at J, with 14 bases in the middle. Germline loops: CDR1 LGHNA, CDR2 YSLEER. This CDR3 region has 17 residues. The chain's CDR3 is CASSQEVRGGTYNEQFF. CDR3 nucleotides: TGCGCCAGCAGCCAAGAGGTCCGCGGGGGCACCTACAATGAGCAGTTCTTC.